These T cell receptor beta chains were read from a single sample in a study of blood T cell repertoires in COVID-19. Repertoires were generated with immunoSEQ multiplex PCR, while TCRdb's copy carries only in-frame clones and drops some. The sample records approximately 340,000 clones, 83% being singletons. The sample comprised peripheral blood. The origin of the receptors is a man aged 25-45 years with active or convalescent COVID-19. Each CDR3 is given with its conserved first and last residue. The D gene is left open where the match is weak. Part of the rows lack a size; the others show once, few, many or a class for expanded clones.

TRBD1	few	TRBV5-1	TRBJ1-1	CASSSYRGRDLNTEAFF
TRBD1	NA	TRBV5-1	TRBJ1-2	CASSLEGDRDGYTF
NA	NA	TRBV11-3	TRBJ1-4	CASSDPSGEKLFF
NA	NA	TRBV18	TRBJ1-1	CASSPGYDTEAFF
TRBD2	NA	TRBV10-2	TRBJ2-7	CASKLAGVREQYF
NA	NA	TRBV5-5	TRBJ1-3	CASSFLNRGDTIYF
NA	NA	TRBV7-8	TRBJ1-3	CASSSQGKPSGNTIYF
TRBD2	once	TRBV24-1	TRBJ2-2	CATSWTSGREGNTGELFF
TRBD1	NA	TRBV5-6	TRBJ1-2	CASSLDGTGFWGYTF
NA	once	TRBV28	TRBJ1-1	CASSLLAPSQGGTNTEAFF
TRBD1	NA	TRBV7-8	TRBJ1-1	CASSSNRGSTEAFF
TRBD1	NA	TRBV20-1	TRBJ1-5	CSAGGYRGRNQPQHF
NA	NA	TRBV19	TRBJ2-5	CASSTPQDQETQYF
NA	NA	TRBV4-2	TRBJ2-7	CASSQFGGPSSYEQYF
NA	NA	TRBV24-1	TRBJ1-2	CATRGGVNYGYTF
TRBD2	NA	TRBV28	TRBJ2-3	CASFVAGAADTQYF
NA	NA	TRBV3-1/TRBV3-2	TRBJ2-5	CASSPSGTQETQYF
NA	NA	TRBV5-4	TRBJ1-6	CASSFHSSYNSPLHF
TRBD1	once	TRBV19	TRBJ1-6	CASSGTGAASPLHF
TRBD2	NA	TRBV3-1/TRBV3-2	TRBJ2-1	CASSPLGGGLNEQFF
TRBD1	NA	TRBV9	TRBJ2-2	CASSVGQGEHTGELFF
NA	NA	TRBV7-2	TRBJ2-3	CASSLGRAGSRKTQYF
NA	NA	TRBV18	TRBJ1-1	CASSPRQGGNGNEAFF
TRBD2	NA	TRBV7-9	TRBJ2-3	CASSLGLAGRGDGTDTQYF
NA	NA	TRBV10-3	TRBJ1-5	CAISEQGLNQPQHF
NA	NA	TRBV4-1	TRBJ2-1	CASTHGTVDEQFF
TRBD2	NA	TRBV11-3	TRBJ2-3	CASSTLAGGTDTQYF